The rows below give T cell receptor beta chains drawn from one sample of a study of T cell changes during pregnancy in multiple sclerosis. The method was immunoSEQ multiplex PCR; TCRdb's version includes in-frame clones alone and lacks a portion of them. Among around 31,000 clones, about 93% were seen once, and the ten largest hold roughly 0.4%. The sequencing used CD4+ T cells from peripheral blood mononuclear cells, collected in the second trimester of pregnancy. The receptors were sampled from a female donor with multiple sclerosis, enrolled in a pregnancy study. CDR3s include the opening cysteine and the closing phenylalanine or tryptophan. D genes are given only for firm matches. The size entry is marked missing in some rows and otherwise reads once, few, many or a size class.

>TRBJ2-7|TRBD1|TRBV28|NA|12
CASTGGPYEQYF
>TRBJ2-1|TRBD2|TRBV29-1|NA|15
CSVEGPSGRGNEQFF
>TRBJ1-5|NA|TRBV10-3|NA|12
CAISLDSVSQHF
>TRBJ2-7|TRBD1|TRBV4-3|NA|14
CASSLRDRSYEQYF
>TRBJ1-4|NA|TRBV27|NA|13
CASSPLSREKLFF
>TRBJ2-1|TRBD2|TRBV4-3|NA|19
CASSQERGAGGPGDNEQFF
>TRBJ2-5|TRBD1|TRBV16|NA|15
CASSPRDRDQETQYF
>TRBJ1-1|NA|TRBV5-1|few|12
CASSTGYTEAFF
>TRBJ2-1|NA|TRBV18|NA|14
CASSPIPSAHEQFF
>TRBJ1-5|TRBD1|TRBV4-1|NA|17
CASSLGTGKGRNQPQHF
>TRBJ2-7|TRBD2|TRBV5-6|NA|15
CASSRLAGVSGEQYF
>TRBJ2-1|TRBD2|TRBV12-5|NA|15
CASGPPSGAYNEQFF
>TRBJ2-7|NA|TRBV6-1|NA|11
CASSEIQNQYF
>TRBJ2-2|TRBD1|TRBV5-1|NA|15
CASSLTGVLAGELFF
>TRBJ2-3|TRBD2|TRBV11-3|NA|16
CASSSETSGREDTQYF
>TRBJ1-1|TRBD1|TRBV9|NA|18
CASSVSLGGQGRGTEAFF
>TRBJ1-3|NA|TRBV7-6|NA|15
CASSLGQNPGNTIYF
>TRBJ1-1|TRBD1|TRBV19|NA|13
CASSSTTGRRAFF
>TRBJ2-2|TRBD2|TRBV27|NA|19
CASSLLREGLGEGSGELFF
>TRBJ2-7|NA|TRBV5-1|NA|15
CASSLGDWSSYEQYF
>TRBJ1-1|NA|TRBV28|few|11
CASRGRPEAFF
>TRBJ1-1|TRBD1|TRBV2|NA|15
CASSARTGGIAEAFF
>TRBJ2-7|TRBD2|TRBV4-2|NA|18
CASSQDSTSGRRGGEQYF
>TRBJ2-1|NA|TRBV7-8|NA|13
CASSTLRGNEQFF
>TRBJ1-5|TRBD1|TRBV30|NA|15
CAWGGGGTGSFPQHF
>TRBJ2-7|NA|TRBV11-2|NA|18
CASSPGAWEHSSSYEQYF
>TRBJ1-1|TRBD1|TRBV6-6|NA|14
CASRPGQDGTEAFF
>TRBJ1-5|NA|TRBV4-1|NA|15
CASSQDYRSNQPQHF
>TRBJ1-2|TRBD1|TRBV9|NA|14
CASSLTDRGHGYTF
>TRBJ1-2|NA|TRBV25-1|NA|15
CASSETTEPQDGYTF
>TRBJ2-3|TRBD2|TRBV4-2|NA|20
CASSGRDATSGRSRTDTQYF
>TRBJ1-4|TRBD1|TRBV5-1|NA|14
CASRAGTANEKLFF
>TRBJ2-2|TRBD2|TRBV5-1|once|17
CASSLGLAGWNTGELFF
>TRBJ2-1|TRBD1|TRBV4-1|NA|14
CASSHGDSYNEQFF
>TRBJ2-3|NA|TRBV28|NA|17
CASSTSRDTVRTDTQYF
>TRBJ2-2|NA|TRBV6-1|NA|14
CASSAKTNTGELFF
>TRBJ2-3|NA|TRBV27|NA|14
CASSDRERADTQYF
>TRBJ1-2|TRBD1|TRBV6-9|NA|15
CASSFNRGQSYGYTF
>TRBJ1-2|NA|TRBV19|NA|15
CASSIDLQVWGGYTF
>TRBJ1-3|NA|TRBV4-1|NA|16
CASSQPLTGGGNTIYF
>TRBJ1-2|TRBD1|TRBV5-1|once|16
CASSFLPGQVIGGYTF
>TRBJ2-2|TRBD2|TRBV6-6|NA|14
CASRSSGRTGELFF
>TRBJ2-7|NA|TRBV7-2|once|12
CASSSGLYEQYF
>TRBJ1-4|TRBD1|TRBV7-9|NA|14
CASSAGTGREKLFF
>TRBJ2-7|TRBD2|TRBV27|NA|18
CASSWTGLAGGVGYEQYF
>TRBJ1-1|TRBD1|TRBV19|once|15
CASSTGTVMNTEAFF
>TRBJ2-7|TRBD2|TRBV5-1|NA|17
CASSRVSGSALSYEQYF
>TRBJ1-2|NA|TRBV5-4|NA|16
CASSRDYRRTNYGYTF